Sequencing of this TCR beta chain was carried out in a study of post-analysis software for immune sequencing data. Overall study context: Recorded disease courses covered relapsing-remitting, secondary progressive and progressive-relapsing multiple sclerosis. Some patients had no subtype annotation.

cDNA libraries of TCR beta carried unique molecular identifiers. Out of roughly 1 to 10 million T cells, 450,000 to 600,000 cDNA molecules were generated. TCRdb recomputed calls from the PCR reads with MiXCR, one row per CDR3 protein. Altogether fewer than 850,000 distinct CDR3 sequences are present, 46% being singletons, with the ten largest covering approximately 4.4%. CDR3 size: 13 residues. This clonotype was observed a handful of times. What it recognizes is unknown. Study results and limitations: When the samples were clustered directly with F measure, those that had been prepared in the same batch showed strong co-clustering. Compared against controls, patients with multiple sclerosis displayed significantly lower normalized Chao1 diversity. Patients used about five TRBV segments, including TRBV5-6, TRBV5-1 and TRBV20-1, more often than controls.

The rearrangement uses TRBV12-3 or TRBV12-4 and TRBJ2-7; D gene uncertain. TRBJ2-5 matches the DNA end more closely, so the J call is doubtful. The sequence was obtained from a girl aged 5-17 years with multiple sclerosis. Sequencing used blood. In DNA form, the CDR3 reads TGTGCCAGCAGTTTGTTTTTAGGGGAGACCCAGTACTTC. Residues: CASSLFLGETQYF.